This record covers a single T cell receptor beta chain. Antigen specificity is unknown. The time point denotes: 4-8 weeks after completion of therapy. These data originate in a study of T cell therapy after organ transplantation. Study-level results: Post-therapy CD8 clonality change correlated inversely with pretherapy clonality.

The method was immunoSEQ multiplex PCR; TCRdb's version includes in-frame clones alone and lacks a portion of them. Of approximately 20,000 clones listed, about 81% were seen once; the top ten hold just over 9%. The clonotype originates from a human patient who had received a solid organ transplant and had CMV disease. Some T cells may be graft donor cells. Source: CD8+ T cells from blood, taken after autologous CMV-specific T cell therapy.

The CDR3 coding sequence is TGTGCCAGCAGTGATGGGACTAGCGGGACTTACAATGAGCAGTTCTTC. Amino acid sequence: CASSDGTSGTYNEQFF. The chain joins TRBV6-4 to TRBJ2-1; 13 nucleotides line up with TRBD2. Germline loops: CDR1 MRHNA, CDR2 SNTAGT. V trimming: 3 bases; J trimming: 4 bases; junction bases outside the gene matches: 3. This CDR3 contains 16 residues.